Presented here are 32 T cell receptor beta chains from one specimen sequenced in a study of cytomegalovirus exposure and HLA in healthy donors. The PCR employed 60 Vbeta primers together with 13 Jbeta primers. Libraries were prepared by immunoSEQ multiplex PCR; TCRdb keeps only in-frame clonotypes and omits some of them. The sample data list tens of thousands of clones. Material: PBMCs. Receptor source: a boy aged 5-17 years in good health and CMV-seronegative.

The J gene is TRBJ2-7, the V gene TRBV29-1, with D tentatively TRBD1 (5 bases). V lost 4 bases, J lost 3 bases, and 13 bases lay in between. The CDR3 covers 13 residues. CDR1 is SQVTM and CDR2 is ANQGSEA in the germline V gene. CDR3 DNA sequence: TGCAGCGTTGCCCGACAGAGCCGCTACGAGCAGTACTTC. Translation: CSVARQSRYEQYF.

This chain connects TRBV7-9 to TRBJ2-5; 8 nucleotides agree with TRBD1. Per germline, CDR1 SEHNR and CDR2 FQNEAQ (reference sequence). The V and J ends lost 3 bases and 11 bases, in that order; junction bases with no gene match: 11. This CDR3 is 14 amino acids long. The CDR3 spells CASSFPGGRSEQYF. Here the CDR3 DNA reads TGTGCCAGCAGCTTCCCAGGGGGCCGCTCGGAGCAGTACTTC.

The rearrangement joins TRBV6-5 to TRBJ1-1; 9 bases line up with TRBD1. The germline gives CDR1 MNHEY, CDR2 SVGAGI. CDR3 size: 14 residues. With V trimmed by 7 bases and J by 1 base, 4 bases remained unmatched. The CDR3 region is CASTLGQGNTEAFF. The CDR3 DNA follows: TGTGCCAGCACCCTGGGACAGGGGAACACTGAAGCTTTCTTT.

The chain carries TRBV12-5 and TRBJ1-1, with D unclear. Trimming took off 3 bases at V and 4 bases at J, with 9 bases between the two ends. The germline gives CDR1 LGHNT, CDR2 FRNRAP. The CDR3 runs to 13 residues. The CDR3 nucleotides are TGTGCTAGTGGTTTATACTCTAGCACTGAAGCTTTCTTT. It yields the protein CASGLYSSTEAFF.

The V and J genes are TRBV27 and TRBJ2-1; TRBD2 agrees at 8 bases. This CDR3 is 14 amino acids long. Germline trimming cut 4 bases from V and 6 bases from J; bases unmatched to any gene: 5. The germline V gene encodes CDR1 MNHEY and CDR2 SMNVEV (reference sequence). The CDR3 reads CASSSGLAVNEQFF. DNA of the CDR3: TGTGCCAGCAGTTCAGGACTAGCAGTCAATGAGCAGTTCTTC.

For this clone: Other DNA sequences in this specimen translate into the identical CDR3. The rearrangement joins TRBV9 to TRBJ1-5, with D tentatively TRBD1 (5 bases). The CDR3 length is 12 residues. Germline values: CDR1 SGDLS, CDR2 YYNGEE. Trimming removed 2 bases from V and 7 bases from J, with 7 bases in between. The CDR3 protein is CASSVGGQPQHF. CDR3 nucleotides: TGTGCCAGCAGCGTTGGGGGGCAGCCCCAGCATTTT.

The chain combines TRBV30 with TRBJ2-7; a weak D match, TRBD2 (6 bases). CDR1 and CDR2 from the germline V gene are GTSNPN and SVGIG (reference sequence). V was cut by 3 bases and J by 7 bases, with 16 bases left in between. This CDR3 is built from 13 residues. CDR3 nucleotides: TGTGCCTGGAGAGGAGGAGGGCGACCGGAGCAGTACTTC. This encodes CAWRGGGRPEQYF.

In DNA form, the CDR3 reads TGTGCCAGCAGCCCACTAGCGGGAGGCACAGATACGCAGTATTTT. Residues: CASSPLAGGTDTQYF. This rearrangement joins TRBV5-4 to TRBJ2-3; 11 bases agree with TRBD2. The CDR3 totals 15 residues. V lost 4 bases, J lost 1 base, and 2 bases stayed unmatched. In germline, CDR1 is SGHNT, CDR2 YYREEE (reference sequence).

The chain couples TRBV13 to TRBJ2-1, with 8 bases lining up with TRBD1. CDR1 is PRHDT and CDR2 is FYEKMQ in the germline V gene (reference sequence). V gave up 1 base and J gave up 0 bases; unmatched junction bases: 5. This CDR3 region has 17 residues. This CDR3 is CASSLVGQDFSYNEQFF. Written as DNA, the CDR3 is TGTGCCAGCAGCTTAGTGGGACAGGATTTCTCCTACAATGAGCAGTTCTTC. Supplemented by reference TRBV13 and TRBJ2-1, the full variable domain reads AAGVIQSPRHLIKEKRETATLKCYPIPRHDTVYWYQQGPGQDPQFLISFYEKMQSDKGSIPDRFSAQQFSDYHSELNMSSLELGDSALYFCASSLVGQDFSYNEQFFGPGTRLTVL.

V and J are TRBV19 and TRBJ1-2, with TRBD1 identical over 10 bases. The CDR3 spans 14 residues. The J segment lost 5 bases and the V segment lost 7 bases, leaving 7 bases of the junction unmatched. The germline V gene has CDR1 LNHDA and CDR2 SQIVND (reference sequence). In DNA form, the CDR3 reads TGTGCCAGTACCCGGGGACAGGGGCTATATGGCTACACCTTC. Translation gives CASTRGQGLYGYTF.

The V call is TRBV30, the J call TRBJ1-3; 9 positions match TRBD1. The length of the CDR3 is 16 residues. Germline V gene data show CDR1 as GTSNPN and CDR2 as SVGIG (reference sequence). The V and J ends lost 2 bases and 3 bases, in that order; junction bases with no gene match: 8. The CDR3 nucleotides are TGTGCCTGGAGTTTGGACAGGGGCACATTTGGAAACACCATATATTTT. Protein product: CAWSLDRGTFGNTIYF. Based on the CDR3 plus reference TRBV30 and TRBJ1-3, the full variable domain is SQTIHQWPATLVQPVGSPLSLECTVEGTSNPNLYWYRQAAGRGLQLLFYSVGIGQISSEVPQNLSASRPQDRQFILSSKKLLLSDSGFYLCAWSLDRGTFGNTIYFGEGSWLTVV.

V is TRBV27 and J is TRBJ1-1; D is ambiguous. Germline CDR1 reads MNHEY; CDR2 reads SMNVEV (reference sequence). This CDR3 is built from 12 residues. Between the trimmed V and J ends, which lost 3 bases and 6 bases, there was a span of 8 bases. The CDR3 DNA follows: TGTGCCAGCAGTTTCCCAGGCGCTGAAGCTTTCTTT. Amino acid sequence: CASSFPGAEAFF.

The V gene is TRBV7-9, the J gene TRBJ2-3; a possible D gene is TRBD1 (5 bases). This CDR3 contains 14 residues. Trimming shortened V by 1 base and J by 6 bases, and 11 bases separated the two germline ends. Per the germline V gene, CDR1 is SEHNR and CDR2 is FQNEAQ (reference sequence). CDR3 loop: CASSLGGVRDTQYF. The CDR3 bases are TGTGCCAGCAGCTTAGGGGGCGTCAGGGATACGCAGTATTTT.

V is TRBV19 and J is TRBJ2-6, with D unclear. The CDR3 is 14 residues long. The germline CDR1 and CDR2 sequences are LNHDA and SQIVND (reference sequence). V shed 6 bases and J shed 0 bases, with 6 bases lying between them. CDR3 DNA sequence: TGTGCCAGTAGGATCGGCTCTGGGGCCAACGTCCTGACTTTC. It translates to CASRIGSGANVLTF.

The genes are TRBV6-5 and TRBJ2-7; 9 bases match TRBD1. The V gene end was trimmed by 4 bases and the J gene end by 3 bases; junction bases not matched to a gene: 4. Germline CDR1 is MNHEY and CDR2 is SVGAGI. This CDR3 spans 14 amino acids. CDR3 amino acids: CASSSRDRVYEQYF. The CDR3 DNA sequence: TGTGCCAGCAGTTCCCGGGACAGGGTCTACGAGCAGTACTTC.

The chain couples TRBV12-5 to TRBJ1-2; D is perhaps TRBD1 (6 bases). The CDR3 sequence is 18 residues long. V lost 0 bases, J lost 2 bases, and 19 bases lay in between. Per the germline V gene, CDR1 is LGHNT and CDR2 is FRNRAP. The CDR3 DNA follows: TGTGCTAGTGGTTTGGTGGTGGGGCCCCAGGGGACGAACTATGGCTACACCTTC. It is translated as CASGLVVGPQGTNYGYTF. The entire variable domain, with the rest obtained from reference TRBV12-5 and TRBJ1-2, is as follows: DARVTQTPRHKVTEMGQEVTMRCQPILGHNTVFWYRQTMMQGLELLAYFRNRAPLDDSGMPKDRFSAEMPDATLATLKIQPSEPRDSAVYFCASGLVVGPQGTNYGYTFGSGTRLTVV.

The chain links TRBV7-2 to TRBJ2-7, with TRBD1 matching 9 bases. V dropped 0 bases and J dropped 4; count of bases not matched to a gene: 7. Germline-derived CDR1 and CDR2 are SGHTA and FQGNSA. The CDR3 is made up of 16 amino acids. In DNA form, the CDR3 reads TGTGCCAGCAGCTTAGCGGCGGGACAGGGCTTTTACGAGCAGTACTTC. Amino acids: CASSLAAGQGFYEQYF.

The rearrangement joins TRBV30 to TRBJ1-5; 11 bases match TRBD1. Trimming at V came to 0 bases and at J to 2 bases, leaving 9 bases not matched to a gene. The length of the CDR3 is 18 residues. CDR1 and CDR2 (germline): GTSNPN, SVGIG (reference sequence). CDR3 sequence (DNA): TGTGCCTGGAGTGTTTTTGGACAGGGGGCTCGGGGCAATCAGCCCCAGCATTTT. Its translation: CAWSVFGQGARGNQPQHF.

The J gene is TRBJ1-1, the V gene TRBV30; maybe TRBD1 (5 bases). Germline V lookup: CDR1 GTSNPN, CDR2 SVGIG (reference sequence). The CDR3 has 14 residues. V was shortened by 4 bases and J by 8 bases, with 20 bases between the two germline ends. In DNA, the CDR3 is TGTGCCTGGACCGAAGGGGTAGGGGTGGTGGAAGCTTTCTTT. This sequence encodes CAWTEGVGVVEAFF. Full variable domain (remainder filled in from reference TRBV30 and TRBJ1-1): SQTIHQWPATLVQPVGSPLSLECTVEGTSNPNLYWYRQAAGRGLQLLFYSVGIGQISSEVPQNLSASRPQDRQFILSSKKLLLSDSGFYLCAWTEGVGVVEAFFGQGTRLTVV.

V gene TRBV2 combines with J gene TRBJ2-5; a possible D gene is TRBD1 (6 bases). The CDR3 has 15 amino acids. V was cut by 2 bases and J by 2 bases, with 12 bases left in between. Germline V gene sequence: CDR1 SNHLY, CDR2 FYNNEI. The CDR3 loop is CASSEKRTEQETQYF. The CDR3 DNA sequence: TGTGCCAGCAGTGAAAAAAGGACAGAACAAGAGACCCAGTACTTC.

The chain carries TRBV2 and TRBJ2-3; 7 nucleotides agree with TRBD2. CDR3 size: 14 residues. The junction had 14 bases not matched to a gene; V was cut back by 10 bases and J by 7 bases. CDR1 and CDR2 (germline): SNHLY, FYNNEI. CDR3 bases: TGTGCCACCCGGACTAGGCCTCCTCTTAATACGCAGTATTTT. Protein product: CATRTRPPLNTQYF.

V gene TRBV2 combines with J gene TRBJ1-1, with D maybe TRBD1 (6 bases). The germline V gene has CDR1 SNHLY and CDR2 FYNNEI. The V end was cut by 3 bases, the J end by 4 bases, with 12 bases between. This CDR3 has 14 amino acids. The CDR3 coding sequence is TGTGCCAGCAGTGACCAGGGGTCGGCCACTGAAGCTTTCTTT. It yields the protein CASSDQGSATEAFF.

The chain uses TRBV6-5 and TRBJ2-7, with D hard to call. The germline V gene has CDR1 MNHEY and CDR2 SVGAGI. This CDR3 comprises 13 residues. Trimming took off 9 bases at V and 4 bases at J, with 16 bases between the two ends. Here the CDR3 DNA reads TGTGCCAGTTCCCTTTTGGGCAGATACGAGCAGTACTTC. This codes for CASSLLGRYEQYF.

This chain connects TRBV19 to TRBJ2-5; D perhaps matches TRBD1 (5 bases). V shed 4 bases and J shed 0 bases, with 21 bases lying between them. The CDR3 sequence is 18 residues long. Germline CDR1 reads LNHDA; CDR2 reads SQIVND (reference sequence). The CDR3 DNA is TGTGCCAGTAGTACCGATTACAGGCAAACGAGAAACCAAGAGACCCAGTACTTC. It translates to CASSTDYRQTRNQETQYF.

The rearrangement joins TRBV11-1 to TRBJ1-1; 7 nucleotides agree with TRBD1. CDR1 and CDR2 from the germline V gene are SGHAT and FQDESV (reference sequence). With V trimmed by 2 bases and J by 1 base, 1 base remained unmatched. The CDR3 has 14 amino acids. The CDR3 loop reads CASSLKGANTEAFF. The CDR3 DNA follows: TGTGCCAGCAGCTTAAAGGGGGCGAACACTGAAGCTTTCTTT.

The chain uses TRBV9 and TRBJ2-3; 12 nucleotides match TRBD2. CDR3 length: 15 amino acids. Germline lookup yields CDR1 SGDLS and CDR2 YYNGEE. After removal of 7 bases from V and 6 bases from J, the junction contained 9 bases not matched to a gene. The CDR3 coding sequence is TGTGCCAGCGGGGCCCGACTAGCGGGGGAGGATACGCAGTATTTT. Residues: CASGARLAGEDTQYF.

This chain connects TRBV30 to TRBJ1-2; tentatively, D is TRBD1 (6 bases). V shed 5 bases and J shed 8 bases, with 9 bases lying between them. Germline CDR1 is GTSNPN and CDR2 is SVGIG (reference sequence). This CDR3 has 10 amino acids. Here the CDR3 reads CAWYREGYTF. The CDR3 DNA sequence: TGTGCCTGGTACAGGGAGGGCTACACCTTC. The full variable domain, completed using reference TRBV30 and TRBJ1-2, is SQTIHQWPATLVQPVGSPLSLECTVEGTSNPNLYWYRQAAGRGLQLLFYSVGIGQISSEVPQNLSASRPQDRQFILSSKKLLLSDSGFYLCAWYREGYTFGSGTRLTVV.

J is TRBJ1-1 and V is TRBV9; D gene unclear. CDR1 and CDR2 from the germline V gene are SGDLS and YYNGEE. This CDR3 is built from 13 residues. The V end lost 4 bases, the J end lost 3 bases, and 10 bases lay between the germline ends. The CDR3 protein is CASSPQVDTEAFF. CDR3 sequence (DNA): TGTGCCAGCAGCCCTCAGGTGGACACTGAAGCTTTCTTT.

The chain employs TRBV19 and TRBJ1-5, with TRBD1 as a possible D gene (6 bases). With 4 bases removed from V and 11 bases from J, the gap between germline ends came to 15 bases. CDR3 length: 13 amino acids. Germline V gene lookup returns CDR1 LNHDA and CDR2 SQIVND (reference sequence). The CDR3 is CASSTDSSQAQHF. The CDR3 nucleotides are TGTGCCAGTAGTACGGACAGTTCCCAGGCCCAGCATTTT.

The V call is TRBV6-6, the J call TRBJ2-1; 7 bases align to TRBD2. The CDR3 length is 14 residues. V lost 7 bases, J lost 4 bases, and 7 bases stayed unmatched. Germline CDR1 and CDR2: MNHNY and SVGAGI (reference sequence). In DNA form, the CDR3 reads TGTGCCAGCAATGCGGGGGTACAATACAATGAGCAGTTCTTC. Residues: CASNAGVQYNEQFF.

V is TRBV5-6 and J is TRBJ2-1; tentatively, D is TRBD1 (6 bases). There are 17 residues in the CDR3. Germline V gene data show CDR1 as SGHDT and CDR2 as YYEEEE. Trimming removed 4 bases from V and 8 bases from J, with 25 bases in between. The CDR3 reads CASSPTGQGVNDDEQFF. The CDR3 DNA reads TGTGCCAGCAGCCCCACAGGGCAAGGGGTGAACGACGATGAGCAGTTCTTC.

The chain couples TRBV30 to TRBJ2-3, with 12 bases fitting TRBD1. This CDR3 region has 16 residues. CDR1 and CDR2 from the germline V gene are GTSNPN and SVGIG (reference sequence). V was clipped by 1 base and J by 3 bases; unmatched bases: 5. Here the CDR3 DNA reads TGTGCCTGGAGTGGGGGACAGGGGGCTGTTACAGATACGCAGTATTTT. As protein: CAWSGGQGAVTDTQYF. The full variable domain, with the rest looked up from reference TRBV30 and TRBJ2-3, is SQTIHQWPATLVQPVGSPLSLECTVEGTSNPNLYWYRQAAGRGLQLLFYSVGIGQISSEVPQNLSASRPQDRQFILSSKKLLLSDSGFYLCAWSGGQGAVTDTQYFGPGTRLTVL.